The 18 T cell receptor beta chains listed next were all sequenced from one sample in a study of blood T cell repertoires in COVID-19. The method was immunoSEQ multiplex PCR; TCRdb's version includes in-frame clones alone and lacks a portion of them. The table shows under 200,000 clones, with about 83% occurring only once. The sample consisted of peripheral blood. All receptors derive from a woman aged 70-85 years with COVID-19, enrolled during active disease.

V and J are TRBV7-8 and TRBJ1-1; D not resolved. Per germline, CDR1 SGHVS and CDR2 FQNEAQ. Between the trimmed V and J ends, which lost 0 bases and 0 bases, there was a span of 11 bases. There are 16 residues in the CDR3. CDR3 DNA: TGTGCCAGCAGCTTAGCGCGCGGGTACATGAACACTGAAGCTTTCTTT. Translated: CASSLARGYMNTEAFF.

The J gene is TRBJ2-3, the V gene TRBV4-2, with 11 nucleotides matching TRBD1. This CDR3 has 17 amino acids. Germline values: CDR1 LGHNA, CDR2 YNFKEQ. V dropped 1 base and J dropped 5; count of bases not matched to a gene: 8. The CDR3 nucleotides are TGTGCCAGCAGCCAAGCAGCCGGGACAGGGGGGATAGATACGCAGTATTTT. Amino acid sequence: CASSQAAGTGGIDTQYF.

The rearrangement joins TRBV11-2 to TRBJ1-2, with TRBD1 identical over 8 bases. The J segment lost 8 bases and the V segment lost 4 bases, leaving 0 bases of the junction unmatched. The CDR3 has 11 amino acids. Germline V gene sequence: CDR1 SGHAT, CDR2 FQNNGV. DNA of the CDR3: TGTGCCAGCAGCTCAGGGGGCGGCTACACCTTC. As protein: CASSSGGGYTF.

CDR3 amino acids: CASSFLEGEQYF. The CDR3, as DNA: TGCGCCAGCAGCTTTTTAGAGGGCGAGCAGTACTTC. This chain uses TRBV5-1 with TRBJ2-7, with D perhaps matching TRBD2 (5 bases). The CDR3 covers 12 residues. From germline, CDR1 is SGHRS and CDR2 YFSETQ. V was trimmed by 2 bases and J by 6 bases, leaving 9 bases between them. The entire variable domain, with the rest obtained from reference TRBV5-1 and TRBJ2-7, is as follows: KAGVTQTPRYLIKTRGQQVTLSCSPISGHRSVSWYQQTPGQGLQFLFEYFSETQRNKGNFPGRFSGRQFSNSRSEMNVSTLELGDSALYLCASSFLEGEQYFGPGTRLTVT.

The chain couples TRBV5-1 to TRBJ2-7, with 8 bases matching TRBD2. Losses at the gene ends were 0 bases for V and 5 bases for J; bases not matched to a gene: 7. Germline lookup yields CDR1 SGHRS and CDR2 YFSETQ. The CDR3 covers 15 residues. The CDR3 DNA reads as TGCGCCAGCAGCTTGGTTCGGGGGGGCATCGACGAGCAGTACTTC. Its translation: CASSLVRGGIDEQYF.

The chain joins TRBV4-2 to TRBJ2-2; 11 positions agree with TRBD2. V dropped 0 bases and J dropped 4; count of bases not matched to a gene: 4. The CDR3 length is 17 residues. Germline V CDR1 and CDR2: LGHNA, YNFKEQ. The CDR3 DNA is TGTGCCAGCAGCCAAGAGCTGACTAGCGGGGTCACCGGGGAGCTGTTTTTT. Amino acids: CASSQELTSGVTGELFF.

The chain carries TRBV6-1 and TRBJ1-4, with TRBD1 identical over 7 bases. With V trimmed by 3 bases and J by 4 bases, 5 bases remained unmatched. The germline V gene has CDR1 MNHNS and CDR2 SASEGT. The CDR3 extends over 15 amino acids. CDR3 sequence (DNA): TGTGCCAGCAGTGAGCAGGGACAGCTTAATGAAAAACTGTTTTTT. Translation: CASSEQGQLNEKLFF.

The chain employs TRBV18 and TRBJ2-3; TRBD1 is a possible D gene (5 bases). The CDR3 covers 13 residues. The V end lost 3 bases, the J end lost 3 bases, and 7 bases lay between the germline ends. Germline assignment: CDR1 KGHSH and CDR2 LQKENI. CDR3 protein: CASSPRETDTQYF. The CDR3 region has the DNA TGTGCCAGCTCACCCAGGGAAACAGATACGCAGTATTTT.

The sample holds a few counts of this clone. The chain joins TRBV10-3 to TRBJ1-5; a possible D gene is TRBD1 (5 bases). The length of the CDR3 is 17 residues. Trimming removed 2 bases from V and 6 bases from J, with 20 bases in between. CDR1 is ENHRY and CDR2 is SYGVKD in the germline V gene. DNA of the CDR3: TGTGCCATCAGTGAGGGTAGGGGAAGCACCCCAGGTCAGCCCCAGCATTTT. It specifies CAISEGRGSTPGQPQHF.

The V call is TRBV18, the J call TRBJ2-1, with 8 bases lining up with TRBD1. The V segment lost 3 bases and the J segment 4 bases; nucleotides outside the gene matches: 11. CDR1 and CDR2 (germline): KGHSH, LQKENI. This CDR3 region has 17 residues. The chain's CDR3 is CASSPPIQGAPYNEQFF. The CDR3 nucleotides read TGTGCCAGCTCACCCCCGATCCAGGGGGCGCCTTACAATGAGCAGTTCTTC.

V and J are TRBV5-1 and TRBJ2-1, with 7 nucleotides matching TRBD2. With V trimmed by 3 bases and J by 6 bases, 15 bases remained unmatched. The CDR3 totals 17 residues. Looked up from germline, CDR1 is SGHRS and CDR2 is YFSETQ. The CDR3 bases are TGCGCCAGCAGCTCCACGCCTGGGGGGGTAGCGGGCAATGAGCAGTTCTTC. Protein: CASSSTPGGVAGNEQFF.

A note on this clone: Other DNA sequences from this sample encode an identical CDR3 as well. The chain recombines TRBV5-1 with TRBJ2-3, with 9 bases fitting TRBD2. The CDR3 covers 14 residues. Germline trimming cut 3 bases from V and 1 base from J; bases unmatched to any gene: 0. Germline assignment: CDR1 SGHRS and CDR2 YFSETQ. Here the CDR3 reads CASSSSGGTDTQYF. In nucleotides, the CDR3 is TGCGCCAGCAGCTCTAGCGGGGGCACAGATACGCAGTATTTT.

The chain combines TRBV6-1 with TRBJ1-2; possible D gene TRBD1, 6 bases. Germline V lookup: CDR1 MNHNS, CDR2 SASEGT. V shed 0 bases and J shed 4 bases, with 9 bases lying between them. The CDR3 covers 14 residues. The chain's CDR3 is CASSEAGAGYGYTF. CDR3 in DNA: TGTGCCAGCAGTGAAGCGGGGGCGGGCTATGGCTACACCTTC.

V and J are TRBV5-4 and TRBJ1-2; D is possibly TRBD1 (6 bases). This CDR3 is 13 amino acids long. Trimming took off 0 bases at V and 7 bases at J, with 10 bases between the two ends. Germline V gene lookup returns CDR1 SGHNT and CDR2 YYREEE (reference sequence). Here the CDR3 reads CASSLVQGSGYTF. CDR3 coding DNA: TGTGCCAGCAGCTTGGTACAGGGAAGTGGCTACACCTTC. Full variable domain (outside the CDR3, taken from reference TRBV5-4 and TRBJ1-2): ETGVTQSPTHLIKTRGQQVTLRCSSQSGHNTVSWYQQALGQGPQFIFQYYREEENGRGNFPPRFSGLQFPNYSSELNVNALELDDSALYLCASSLVQGSGYTFGSGTRLTVV.

V is TRBV5-5 and J is TRBJ1-4; D is uncertain. Germline V gene lookup returns CDR1 SGHKS and CDR2 YYEKEE (reference sequence). The CDR3 covers 13 residues. V dropped 7 bases and J dropped 4 bases, with 11 bases sitting between them. CDR3 bases: TGTGCCAGCTTGGGAGACGATAATGAAAAACTGTTTTTT. Protein sequence: CASLGDDNEKLFF.

This chain uses TRBV3-1 (or the pseudogene TRBV3-2) with TRBJ1-2; D possibly corresponds to TRBD1 (5 bases). This CDR3 comprises 16 residues. The germline V gene has CDR1 LGHDT and CDR2 YNNKEL (reference sequence). Between the trimmed V and J ends, which lost 0 bases and 4 bases, there was a span of 15 bases. The CDR3 is CASSQDLGRVGYGYTF. In nucleotides, the CDR3 is TGTGCCAGCAGCCAAGATCTCGGCAGGGTCGGCTATGGCTACACCTTC.

The V call is TRBV7-8, the J call TRBJ1-5; 7 bases match TRBD1. The CDR3 has 14 residues. The germline gives CDR1 SGHVS, CDR2 FQNEAQ. J gave up 5 bases and V 2 bases, and 3 bases lay outside the gene matches. As DNA, the CDR3 is TGTGCCAGCAGCTTACAGGGGGTGGATCAGCCCCAGCATTTT. This sequence encodes CASSLQGVDQPQHF.

This chain connects TRBV2 to TRBJ2-5, with 9 nucleotides matching TRBD1. V lost 6 bases to trimming and J lost 5 bases; unmatched junction nucleotides: 7. There are 14 residues in the CDR3. Germline V CDR1 and CDR2: SNHLY, FYNNEI. The CDR3 nucleotides are TGTGCCAGCAGCGGGGGGACAGGGAGGGAGACCCAGTACTTC. It yields the protein CASSGGTGRETQYF. Full variable domain (rest looked up from reference TRBV2 and TRBJ2-5): EPEVTQTPSHQVTQMGQEVILRCVPISNHLYFYWYRQILGQKVEFLVSFYNNEISEKSEIFDDQFSVERPDGSNFTLKIRSTKLEDSAMYFCASSGGTGRETQYFGPGTRLLVL.